This T cell receptor (beta chain) was captured by sequencing in a study of tumor-infiltrating lymphocytes in oesophageal squamous cell carcinoma. This clonotype came up a few times. TCRdb redid the calling of the PCR reads with MiXCR, one entry per CDR3 protein. The profile shows some 11,000 distinct CDR3 sequences, roughly 52% of them singletons. CDR1 is SGHNT, CDR2 YENEEA, per germline. The V end was cut by 1 base, the J end by 5 bases, with 7 bases between. The CDR3 contains 13 residues. What was sequenced was esophageal tumor tissue. This receptor was taken from a female donor with esophageal squamous cell carcinoma. The J gene is TRBJ2-3, the V gene TRBV11-3; D uncertain. The chain's CDR3 is CASSLVGRDTQYF. The CDR3 DNA reads TGTGCCAGCAGCTTAGTCGGAAGAGATACGCAGTATTTT.